This T cell receptor (beta chain) was sequenced in a study of cytomegalovirus exposure and HLA in healthy donors (dated by TCRdb to 2015 to 2018). Regarding the complete study: According to a later analysis, one platform produced both the 100 to 150 validation repertoires and the 670 or so repertoires of the first cohort. The study aimed to test whether cataloging public T cell receptors could reveal signatures of past pathogen exposure. In addition to the first cohort of several hundred subjects, a separate validation cohort of 130 or so different subjects was used. To predict cytomegalovirus infection status, the study brought together high-throughput TCR immunosequencing, statistical association of individual TCRs with disease status, and machine learning. Overall results and qualifications from the work: In vitro tests confirmed that three of the cytomegalovirus-associated TCR beta chains recognize cytomegalovirus antigens. In both the original and validation cohorts, the classifier was reported to diagnose cytomegalovirus status with high specificity and sensitivity. The authors suggested that the approach could potentially be generalized to other disease states and immunological phenotypes. Across donors, most TCR sequences were observed very rarely, whereas some public TCRs were present in many individuals. A later analysis lacked HLA typing for the validation cohort, so it scored co-occurrence in that cohort across all 120 or so repertoires. In the study, some 180 TCR beta chains were listed as associated with cytomegalovirus. In a later analysis, TCRs clustered in the first cohort were found to also tend to co-occur in the 120 or so validation repertoires, with 85% to 95% of cluster scores above 0.

Reading the germline V gene (reference sequence) gives CDR1 LNHDA and CDR2 SQIVND. V has 3 bases trimmed and J has 0 bases trimmed; junction bases matching no gene number 1. The cysteine opens and the phenylalanine closes a CDR3 of 17 amino acids. Only the CDR3 part of the read is kept: 51 bases, read in frame from the first base. About this clone: The antigen it binds to is not known. Per-base qualities were not stored, and no clone one base away is much larger.

The donors were included in the validation cohort of 120 subjects, a group kept apart from the roughly 670-subject first cohort. Library preparation employed the immunoSEQ multiplex PCR assay. The study's processing was this. To diagnose cytomegalovirus status from the catalog of TCR beta chain sequences, a statistical classification framework was built. Imported from immuneACCESS, the table was reduced by TCRdb to in-frame sequences with V and J called. These copies leave out some clones; in studies compared against another copy, an unresolved V gene accounts for under half, and the cause of the remainder is not known. V, J and clone size were drawn from that table, and D and trimming were deduced from the DNA. This sample lists fewer than 100,000 clones; nearly 95% were detected once. The ten most abundant clones make up roughly 2.1% of the sample.

The chain employs TRBV19 and TRBJ2-1, with 14 bases aligning to TRBD2. The clonotype was recovered from a woman between 18 and 29 years old in good health and CMV-seronegative. Sequenced material: PBMCs. The CDR3 protein: CASSIGTSGSSYNEQFF. The base sequence is TGTGCCAGTAGTATCGGGACTAGCGGGAGCTCCTACAATGAGCAGTTCTTC.